These 15 T cell receptor beta chains were all obtained from the same sample, sequenced in a study of response to subunit inactivated influenza vaccine. MiXCR, applied by TCRdb to the RT-PCR reads, yields one record per CDR3 protein. The sample contains about 780,000 distinct CDR3 sequences, about a fifth of which appear only once. Sequences were derived from PBMCs from blood, sampled roughly 5 days after vaccination. The receptors originated from a man aged 45-65 years who received an inactivated influenza vaccine.

This chain joins TRBV20-1 and TRBJ2-1, with TRBD1 matching 11 bases. CDR1 and CDR2 (germline): DFQATT, SNEGSKA (reference sequence). The J segment lost 9 bases and the V segment lost 0 bases, leaving 4 bases of the junction unmatched. The CDR3 covers 14 residues. CDR3 sequence reads: CSARDGTGGGEQFF. CDR3 in DNA: TGCAGTGCTAGAGACGGGACAGGGGGAGGTGAGCAGTTCTTC.

This clonotype appeared a few times. DNA of the CDR3: TGTGCCAGCAGTGATCTGGGAGGGATTCGGGATACGCAGTATTTT. Translating gives CASSDLGGIRDTQYF. J is TRBJ2-3 and V is TRBV9, with 7 bases identical to TRBD2. Germline V gives CDR1 SGDLS, CDR2 YYNGEE. CDR3 length: 15 amino acids. After removal of 5 bases from V and 6 bases from J, the junction contained 12 bases not matched to a gene.

V usage is TRBV5-1 and J usage is TRBJ2-7, with D perhaps matching TRBD1 (5 bases). The V end lost 1 base, the J end lost 6 bases, and 14 bases lay between the germline ends. There are 14 residues in the CDR3. Germline V CDR1 and CDR2: SGHRS, YFSETQ. As DNA, the CDR3 is TGCGCCAGCAGCTTGTCCCAGGGCAAAGGCGAGCAGTACTTC. Its protein is CASSLSQGKGEQYF. Using reference TRBV5-1 and TRBJ2-7 for the parts outside the CDR3, the full variable domain is KAGVTQTPRYLIKTRGQQVTLSCSPISGHRSVSWYQQTPGQGLQFLFEYFSETQRNKGNFPGRFSGRQFSNSRSEMNVSTLELGDSALYLCASSLSQGKGEQYFGPGTRLTVT.

This chain connects TRBV11-2 to TRBJ2-7; 12 bases agree with TRBD1. Germline V gene sequence: CDR1 SGHAT, CDR2 FQNNGV. CDR3 size: 15 residues. Unmatched junction bases numbered 9, after V lost 3 bases and J lost 9 bases. CDR3 bases: TGTGCCAGCAGCTTTTTGCCCGGGACAGGGGGCATGCAGTACTTC. The encoded protein is CASSFLPGTGGMQYF.

V is TRBV29-1 and J is TRBJ2-4; D is undetermined. Germline V CDR1 and CDR2: SQVTM, ANQGSEA. The ends were cut back, 5 bases at V and 6 bases at J, with 14 bases in the middle. The CDR3 length is 13 residues. The CDR3 spells CSVRPPLRNIQYF. CDR3 in DNA: TGCAGCGTTCGGCCCCCTTTGAGAAACATTCAGTACTTC.

This clonotype occurred many times. The gene calls are TRBV12-3 or TRBV12-4 and TRBJ1-4, with TRBD1 matching 7 bases. The trim removed 9 bases at V and 7 bases at J, leaving 8 bases unmatched. This CDR3 is built from 13 residues. This chain's CDR3 is CASTTGQGEKLFF. The CDR3 coding sequence is TGTGCCAGTACGACAGGGCAGGGTGAAAAACTGTTTTTT.

This clonotype came up many times. V and J are TRBV11-2 and TRBJ2-2; 8 bases align to TRBD1. Germline V gives CDR1 SGHAT, CDR2 FQNNGV. V was pared by 5 bases and J by 5 bases, with 10 bases of the junction left unmatched. The CDR3 is made up of 16 amino acids. The CDR3 spells CASSIRQGLGTGELFF. DNA for the CDR3: TGTGCCAGCAGCATAAGACAGGGGTTGGGTACCGGGGAGCTGTTTTTT.

In its sample, this clonotype was seen a few times. The CDR3 region has the DNA TGCAGTGTTCCGGGACCCTACAATGAGCAGTTCTTC. As protein: CSVPGPYNEQFF. The rearrangement joins TRBV20-1 to TRBJ2-1, with D perhaps given as TRBD1 or TRBD2 (5 bases each). V was clipped by 7 bases and J by 2 bases, with 9 bases between them. The length of the CDR3 is 12 residues. Germline values: CDR1 DFQATT, CDR2 SNEGSKA (reference sequence).

This clonotype was seen a few times. In nucleotides, the CDR3 is TGCAGTGCTAGAGATCTCACTAGCGGGGATTACAATGAGCAGTTCTTC. It is translated as CSARDLTSGDYNEQFF. This chain connects TRBV20-1 to TRBJ2-1; 10 bases agree with TRBD2. V shed 0 bases, J shed 4 bases, and the junction held 6 bases outside the gene matches. The CDR3 sequence is 16 residues long. Germline-derived CDR1 and CDR2 are DFQATT and SNEGSKA (reference sequence).

In its sample, this clonotype was seen a few times. The J gene is TRBJ2-7, the V gene TRBV30; perhaps D is TRBD1 or TRBD2 (5 bases each). Germline CDR1 reads GTSNPN; CDR2 reads SVGIG (reference sequence). The CDR3 runs 13 residues. Trimming removed 2 bases from V and 3 bases from J, with 11 bases in between. CDR3 DNA: TGTGCCTGGAGTATCGGGACCTACTACGAGCAGTACTTC. Amino acid sequence: CAWSIGTYYEQYF.

The sample holds a few counts of this clonotype. The chain joins TRBV29-1 to TRBJ2-3; maybe TRBD2 (6 bases). The V and J ends lost 3 bases and 14 bases respectively, with 21 bases between them. The CDR3 sequence is 13 residues long. CDR1 and CDR2 (germline): SQVTM, ANQGSEA. The CDR3 reads CSVEGLQGLLRYF. CDR3 coding DNA: TGCAGCGTTGAGGGACTTCAGGGCCTCCTTCGGTATTTT.

This clonotype was observed a handful of times. J is TRBJ2-1 and V is TRBV20-1, with a tentative D call TRBD2 (6 bases). CDR3 length: 13 amino acids. The ends were cut back, 2 bases at V and 4 bases at J, with 9 bases in the middle. Germline loops: CDR1 DFQATT, CDR2 SNEGSKA (reference sequence). This CDR3 is CSARRELYNEQFF. CDR3 coding DNA: TGCAGTGCTAGACGGGAGTTGTACAATGAGCAGTTCTTC.

This clonotype was observed a handful of times. The chain combines TRBV5-1 with TRBJ1-1, with 11 bases aligning to TRBD1. Trimming at V came to 4 bases and at J to 10 bases, leaving 6 bases not matched to a gene. CDR1 and CDR2 from the germline V gene are SGHRS and YFSETQ. The CDR3 length is 13 residues. CDR3 protein: CASSEEGTGGAFF. The CDR3 region has the DNA TGCGCCAGCAGCGAGGAAGGGACAGGGGGAGCTTTCTTT.

This clonotype was seen ten or more times. V is TRBV28 and J is TRBJ2-7, with D uncertain. The germline V gene has CDR1 MDHEN and CDR2 SYDVKM. The CDR3 spans 15 residues. V lost 1 base and J 0 bases, leaving 10 bases between the germline ends. The CDR3: CASSLLRKPSYEQYF. The CDR3 DNA sequence: TGTGCCAGCAGTTTATTACGGAAACCCTCCTACGAGCAGTACTTC.

The chain has TRBV5-5 and TRBJ2-7, with TRBD1 matching 8 bases. The CDR3 length is 15 residues. From germline, CDR1 is SGHKS and CDR2 YYEKEE (reference sequence). The J segment lost 0 bases and the V segment lost 4 bases, leaving 6 bases of the junction unmatched. The CDR3, as DNA: TGTGCCAGCAGCGAAAGGACAGGGTACTCCTACGAGCAGTACTTC. Its protein product is CASSERTGYSYEQYF.